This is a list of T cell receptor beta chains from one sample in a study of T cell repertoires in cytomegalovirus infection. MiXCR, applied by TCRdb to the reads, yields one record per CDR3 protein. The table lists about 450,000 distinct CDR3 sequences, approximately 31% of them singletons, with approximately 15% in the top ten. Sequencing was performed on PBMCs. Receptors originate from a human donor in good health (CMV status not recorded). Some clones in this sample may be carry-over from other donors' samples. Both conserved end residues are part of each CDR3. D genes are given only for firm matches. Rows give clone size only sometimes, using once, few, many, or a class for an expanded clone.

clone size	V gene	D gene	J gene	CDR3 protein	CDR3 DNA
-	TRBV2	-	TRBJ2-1	CASIGNEQFF	TGTGCCAGCATCGGGAATGAGCAGTTCTTC
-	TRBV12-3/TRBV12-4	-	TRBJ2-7	CASSLSGVLRGEQYF	TGTGCCAGCAGTTTATCAGGGGTCCTCAGGGGAGAGCAGTACTTC
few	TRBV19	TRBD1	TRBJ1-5	CASSMTGTENQPQHF	TGTGCCAGTAGTATGACCGGGACAGAGAATCAGCCCCAGCATTTT
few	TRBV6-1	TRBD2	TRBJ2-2	CASSAGGAHGELFF	TGTGCCAGCAGTGCGGGGGGGGCCCACGGGGAGCTGTTTTTT
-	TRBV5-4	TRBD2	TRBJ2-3	CASSLDSSGGATDTQYF	TGTGCCAGCAGCTTGGATTCTAGCGGGGGGGCCACAGATACGCAGTATTTT
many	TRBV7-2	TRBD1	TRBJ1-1	CASSADRGQTEAFF	TGTGCCAGCAGCGCCGACAGGGGTCAGACTGAAGCTTTCTTT
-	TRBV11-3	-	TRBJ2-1	CASSLGQLGMNEQFF	TGTGCCAGCAGCCTAGGACAATTAGGGATGAATGAGCAGTTCTTC
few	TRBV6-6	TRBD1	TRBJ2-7	CASSYMGQGPYEQYF	TGTGCCAGCAGTTACATGGGACAGGGACCATACGAGCAGTACTTC
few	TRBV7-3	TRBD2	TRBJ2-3	CASSYSGGALDTQYF	TGTGCCAGCAGCTATAGCGGGGGGGCCCTAGATACGCAGTATTTT
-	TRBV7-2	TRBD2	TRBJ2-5	CASSPGGLGAETQYF	TGTGCCAGCAGCCCCGGCGGACTAGGGGCAGAGACCCAGTACTTC
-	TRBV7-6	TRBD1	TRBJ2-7	CASSYYDRGLGEQYF	TGTGCCAGCAGCTATTACGACAGGGGGCTAGGCGAGCAGTACTTC
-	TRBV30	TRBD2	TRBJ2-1	CASSRASGGYEQFF	TGTGCCTCATCCCGGGCTAGCGGGGGGTATGAGCAGTTCTTC
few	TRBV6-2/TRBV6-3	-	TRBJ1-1	CASSSRARAKAFF	TGTGCCAGCAGTTCCAGGGCGCGGGCTAAAGCTTTCTTT
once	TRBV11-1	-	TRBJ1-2	CASSLLSGEGYTF	TGTGCCAGCAGCTTACTTTCAGGGGAAGGCTACACCTTC
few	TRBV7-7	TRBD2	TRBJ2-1	CASSPGNGGRGGKDEQFF	TGTGCCAGCAGCCCCGGGAACGGTGGGCGGGGGGGCAAGGATGAGCAGTTCTTC
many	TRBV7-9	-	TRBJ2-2	CASSLEVNTGELFF	TGTGCCAGCAGCTTGGAGGTGAACACCGGGGAGCTGTTTTTT
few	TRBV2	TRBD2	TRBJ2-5	CASSEGLAGGSYQETQYF	TGTGCCAGCAGTGAAGGACTAGCGGGGGGGTCGTACCAAGAGACCCAGTACTTC
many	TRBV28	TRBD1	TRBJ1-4	CASSSSQGGNLGKLFF	TGTGCCAGCAGTTCCTCCCAAGGGGGCAATTTAGGAAAACTGTTTTTT
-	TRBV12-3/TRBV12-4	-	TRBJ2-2	CASSFSGRAGELFF	TGTGCCAGCAGTTTTTCCGGACGTGCCGGGGAGCTGTTTTTT
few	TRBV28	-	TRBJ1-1	CASSPRMTEAFF	TGTGCCAGCAGCCCCAGGATGACTGAAGCTTTCTTT
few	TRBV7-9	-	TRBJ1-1	CASDGQNTEAFF	TGTGCCAGCGACGGACAGAACACTGAAGCTTTCTTT
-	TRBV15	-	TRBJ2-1	CATSRGTPNEQFF	TGTGCCACCAGCCGCGGGACACCTAATGAGCAGTTCTTC
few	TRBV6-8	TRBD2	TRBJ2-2	CASSRTSGGANTGELFF	TGTGCCAGCAGTAGAACTAGCGGGGGGGCGAACACCGGGGAGCTGTTTTTT
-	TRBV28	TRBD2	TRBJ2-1	CASSSIDSGENNEKFF	TGTGCCAGCAGTTCGATAGATAGCGGGGAAAACAATGAGAAGTTCTTC
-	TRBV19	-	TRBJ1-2	CASSLRGPVGYGYTF	TGTGCCAGTAGTCTGAGAGGACCCGTGGGCTATGGCTACACCTTC
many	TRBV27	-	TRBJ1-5	CAPPDQPQHF	TGTGCCCCCCCCGACCAGCCCCAGCATTTT
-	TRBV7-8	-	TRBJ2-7	CASSSQATGREQYF	TGTGCCAGCAGCTCCCAAGCGACCGGAAGGGAGCAGTACTTC
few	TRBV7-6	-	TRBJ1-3	CASTPVRGGLSLENTIYF	TGTGCCAGCACTCCCGTCCGAGGGGGGCTATCGCTTGAGAACACCATATATTTT
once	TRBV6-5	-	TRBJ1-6	CASSYSAGVNSPLHF	TGTGCCAGCAGTTACAGCGCAGGGGTAAATTCACCCCTCCACTTT
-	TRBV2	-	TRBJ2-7	CASSDKGYSYEQYF	TGTGCCAGCAGTGATAAGGGCTACTCCTACGAGCAGTACTTC
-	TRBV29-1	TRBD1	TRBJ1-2	CSVDEDRGHGYTF	TGCAGCGTTGACGAGGACAGGGGGCACGGCTACACCTTC
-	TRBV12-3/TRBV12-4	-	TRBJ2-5	CASSFGGPETQYF	TGTGCCAGCAGTTTCGGGGGCCCAGAGACCCAGTACTTC
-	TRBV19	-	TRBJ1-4	CASSIGRKPTNEKLFF	TGTGCCAGTAGTATAGGCCGAAAACCAACTAATGAAAAACTGTTTTTT
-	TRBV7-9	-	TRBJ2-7	CASSSGAREQYF	TGTGCCAGCAGCTCCGGGGCTCGGGAGCAGTACTTC
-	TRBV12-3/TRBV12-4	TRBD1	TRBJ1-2	CASSGPGTGVNYGYTF	TGTGCCAGCAGTGGTCCCGGGACAGGGGTTAACTATGGCTACACCTTC
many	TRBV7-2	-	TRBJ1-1	CASGMGAKEAFF	TGTGCCAGCGGGATGGGGGCCAAGGAAGCTTTCTTT
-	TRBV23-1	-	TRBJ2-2	CASSPSPSTGELFF	TGCGCCAGCAGTCCATCCCCGAGCACCGGGGAGCTGTTTTTT
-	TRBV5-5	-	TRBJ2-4	CASSLLKHQMDLAKNIQYF	TGTGCCAGCAGCCTTCTAAAGCACCAAATGGATTTAGCCAAAAACATTCAGTACTTC
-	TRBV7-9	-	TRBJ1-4	CASSAVQGATNEKLFF	TGTGCCAGCAGCGCAGTCCAGGGTGCAACTAATGAAAAACTGTTTTTT
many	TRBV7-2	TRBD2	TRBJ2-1	CASSSSGGAYNEQFF	TGTGCCAGCAGCTCCAGCGGGGGGGCCTACAATGAGCAGTTCTTC
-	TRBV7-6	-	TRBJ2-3	CASSLSQGTTDTQYF	TGTGCCAGCAGCTTGTCACAGGGAACCACAGATACGCAGTATTTT
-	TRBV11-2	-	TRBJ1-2	CASSPSDIGGYTF	TGTGCCAGCAGCCCCTCAGATATCGGTGGCTACACCTTC